The 10 T cell receptor beta chains below come from one sample, sequenced in a study of CD8 T cells in ankylosing spondylitis. TCRdb used MiXCR to reprocess the 5' RACE reads, holding one entry per CDR3 protein. Among 250,000 or so distinct CDR3 sequences listed, approximately 20% were seen once. Sequenced sample: blood, either unsorted or a sorted T cell fraction (not recorded which). The receptor source for this set is a male donor with ankylosing spondylitis or in good health (not recorded which).

The gene calls are TRBV12-3 or TRBV12-4 and TRBJ1-1; D call uncertain. The CDR3 contains 11 residues. V shed 5 bases and J shed 7 bases, with 8 bases lying between them. The CDR3 DNA is TGTGCCAGCAGTAGGTTAGGTGAAGCTTTCTTT. Translated: CASSRLGEAFF.

The chain couples TRBV10-3 to TRBJ2-7, with D unclear. The germline V and J ends were trimmed by 0 bases and 3 bases, with 3 bases remaining between them. From germline, CDR1 is ENHRY and CDR2 SYGVKD. The CDR3 spans 12 residues. CDR3 sequence reads: CAISESLYEQYF. CDR3 nucleotides: TGTGCCATCAGTGAGTCTCTCTACGAGCAGTACTTC.

The table lists this clonotype with many counts. The chain uses TRBV4-3 and TRBJ1-5, with D uncertain. This CDR3 region has 17 residues. V was trimmed by 0 bases and J by 3 bases, leaving 15 bases between them. Germline V gene lookup returns CDR1 LGHNA and CDR2 YSLEER. The chain's CDR3 is CASSQEYSPLYNQPQHF. The CDR3 nucleotides are TGCGCCAGCAGCCAAGAATATTCGCCCCTCTACAATCAGCCCCAGCATTTT.

This clonotype was seen more than once but under ten times. The J gene is TRBJ1-1, the V gene TRBV4-3; D is undetermined. This CDR3 is built from 15 residues. V shed 0 bases and J shed 3 bases, with 11 bases lying between them. Germline loops: CDR1 LGHNA, CDR2 YSLEER. CDR3 bases: TGCGCCAGCAGCCAAGATTTCGGGAAGGACACTGAAGCTTTCTTT. It translates to CASSQDFGKDTEAFF.

This clonotype was observed at least ten times. The CDR3 loop is CASSLGQDFNYEQYF. In DNA, the CDR3 is TGTGCCAGCAGTTTAGGGCAGGACTTTAACTACGAGCAGTACTTC. This chain connects TRBV12-3 or TRBV12-4 to TRBJ2-7, with TRBD2 as a possible D gene (5 bases). Trimming removed 1 base at V and 3 bases at J, with 13 bases between. The length of the CDR3 is 15 residues.

This clonotype has a handful of counts. The V gene is TRBV7-9, the J gene TRBJ2-7; 10 bases align to TRBD1. The CDR3 has 15 amino acids. Looked up from germline, CDR1 is SEHNR and CDR2 is FQNEAQ (reference sequence). V gave up 5 bases and J gave up 1 base; unmatched junction bases: 5. The CDR3 protein is CASSPGQGVSYEQYF. The DNA for the CDR3 is TGTGCCAGCAGCCCCGGACAGGGGGTTTCCTACGAGCAGTACTTC.

The rearrangement uses TRBV29-1 and TRBJ2-7, with TRBD2 identical over 7 bases. V shed 1 base, J shed 3 bases, and the junction held 0 bases outside the gene matches. The germline gives CDR1 SQVTM, CDR2 ANQGSEA. This CDR3 spans 12 amino acids. Here the CDR3 reads CSVEGGGYEQYF. DNA of the CDR3: TGCAGCGTTGAAGGGGGGGGCTACGAGCAGTACTTC.

The chain joins TRBV4-1 to TRBJ2-2, with D possibly being TRBD1 (6 bases). CDR3 size: 16 residues. V was shortened by 4 bases and J by 1 base, with 13 bases between the two germline ends. Germline lookup yields CDR1 MGHRA and CDR2 YSYEKL. CDR3 nucleotides: TGCGCCAGCAGCCCCACCGGGACACAGAACACCGGGGAGCTGTTTTTT. Amino acid sequence: CASSPTGTQNTGELFF.

This clonotype occurred a few times. V is TRBV25-1 and J is TRBJ2-5; 7 positions match TRBD2. The ends lost 5 bases at V and 0 bases at J; junction bases unmatched: 6. Germline V gene lookup returns CDR1 MGHDK and CDR2 SYGVNS. The CDR3 length is 15 residues. DNA of the CDR3: TGTGCCAGCAGTCGTGGGACTACAAACCAAGAGACCCAGTACTTC. Its translation: CASSRGTTNQETQYF.

There are a few counts of this clonotype. The V and J genes are TRBV4-3 and TRBJ2-5; D is uncertain. Germline V gene lookup returns CDR1 LGHNA and CDR2 YSLEER. CDR3 length: 13 amino acids. Deletions cut 1 base from V and 5 bases from J, with 8 bases between. Written as DNA, the CDR3 is TGCGCCAGCAGCCAAGCCCGTTCTGAGACCCAGTACTTC. This codes for CASSQARSETQYF.